This T cell receptor (beta chain) appears in the sequencing data of a study of T-cell reconstitution after alpha-beta-depleted transplantation in children. This CDR3 contains 12 residues. The germline CDR1 and CDR2 sequences are MNHEY and SMNVEV (reference sequence). Germline trimming cut 4 bases from V and 6 bases from J; bases unmatched to any gene: 0. There are many counts of this clonotype. Researchers prepared the TCRbeta library using unique molecular identifiers, the study reports. One entry per CDR3 protein results from TCRdb running MiXCR on the PCR reads. The table lists some 200,000 distinct CDR3 sequences, 6.3% of them singletons.

Sequencing was performed on PBMCs, taken before TCRalphabeta/CD19-depleted stem cell transplant. The clonotype originates from a girl under three years old with combined immunodeficiency, due to receive a stem cell transplant. V usage is TRBV27 and J usage is TRBJ2-3; 8 nucleotides match TRBD1. The CDR3 DNA reads as TGTGCCAGCAGTTGGACAGGGGATACGCAGTATTTT. It specifies CASSWTGDTQYF.